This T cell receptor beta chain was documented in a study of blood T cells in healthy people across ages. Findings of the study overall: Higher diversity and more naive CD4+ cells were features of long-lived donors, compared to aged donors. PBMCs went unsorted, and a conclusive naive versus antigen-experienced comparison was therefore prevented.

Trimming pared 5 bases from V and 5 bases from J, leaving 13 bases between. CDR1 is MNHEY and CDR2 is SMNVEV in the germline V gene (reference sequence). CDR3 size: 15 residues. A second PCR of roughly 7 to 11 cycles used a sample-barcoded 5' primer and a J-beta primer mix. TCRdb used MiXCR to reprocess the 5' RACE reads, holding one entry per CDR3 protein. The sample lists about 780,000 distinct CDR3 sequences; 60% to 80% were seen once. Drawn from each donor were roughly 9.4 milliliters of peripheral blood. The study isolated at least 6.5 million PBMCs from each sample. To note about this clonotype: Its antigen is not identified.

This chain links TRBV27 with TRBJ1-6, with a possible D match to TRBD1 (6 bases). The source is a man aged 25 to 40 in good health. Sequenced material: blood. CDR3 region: CASSQQGRDNSPLHF. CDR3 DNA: TGTGCCAGCAGTCAACAGGGCCGGGATAATTCACCCCTCCACTTT.